This T cell receptor beta chain was recovered during a study of chemoradiotherapy in HPV16-positive cancers (dated by TCRdb to 2022 to 2024). Notes on the research overall: Candidate HPV-specific T-cell clones and common TCR motifs were defined by functional T-cell assays performed on cells from a couple of HPV16-positive patients. Whether T-cell immunity against the HPV oncoproteins E6 and E7 changes during chemoradiotherapy and whether survival is affected by this immunity were examined in the study. Next, the candidate HPV-specific TCRs and motifs were followed in TCR repertoires from 80 to 90 patients with HPV-related cancers. Broader findings and caveats from the paper: In HPV16-positive patients, expansion of HPV-responsive T cells during chemoradiotherapy was associated with improved recurrence-free survival. Expansion of candidate HPV-specific clones and E7-related TCR motifs was observed in the tumor microenvironment during treatment, whereas no such expansion was observed for non-HPV-specific T cells. The functional definition of HPV-specific T cells was derived from only a couple of HPV16-positive patients, and the survival association was reported for HPV16-positive patients.

Comment on this clone: Its antigen target is currently unknown. No base qualities exist here, and no much larger clone lies one base off it.

Receptor amplification or capture employed the immunoSEQ multiplex PCR assay. This is the immuneACCESS table as TCRdb keeps it, with only in-frame sequences that have V and J called. A part of the clones is gone; compared with another copy, unresolved V genes explain less than half, and the rest is unexplained. Within this sample are some 11,000 clones, with 70% to 80% of them counted one time only. Of the sample, about a third is held by the ten largest clones. Looking up the germline V gene yields CDR1 SGHTA and CDR2 FQGNSA. Trimming removed 1 base from V and 10 bases from J, leaving 16 bases between the germline ends. The CDR3 starts with the cysteine, ends with the phenylalanine, and has 14 residues. The retained sequence is limited to the CDR3, 42 bases, with the frame set at the first base. Repertoires were sampled repeatedly over the course of chemoradiotherapy so that clonal expansion in the tumor microenvironment could be followed.

The source is a human donor with HPV-associated anogenital cancer. The V gene is TRBV7-2 and the J gene is TRBJ1-2; tentative D gene TRBD1, with 6 bases matching. Sample collection was performed from a patient who underwent chemoradiotherapy. The nucleotides read TGTGCCAGCAGCTTAGGGGTTCAGGGGTCAAACTACACCTTC. It specifies CASSLGVQGSNYTF. With the portions outside the CDR3 filled from the reference TRBV7-2 and TRBJ1-2 genes, the complete variable region becomes GAGVSQSPSNKVTEKGKDVELRCDPISGHTALYWYRQSLGQGLEFLIYFQGNSAPDKSGLPSDRFSAERTGGSVSTLTIQRTQQEDSAVYLCASSLGVQGSNYTFGSGTRLTVV.